This T cell receptor beta chain was observed in a study of molecular identifiers for immune sequencing clone quantification. Study context: Replicate experiments divided RNA from approximately 22,000 or 94,000 naive CD8 cells into five parts and sequenced four.

A remark on this clonotype: Antigen: not known. Relative to the germline gene, one junction end is altered; a read error may explain this.

Bulk TCR libraries used previously described methods and listed TCR primers. Each CDR3 protein gets one entry after TCRdb re-called the PCR reads with MiXCR. The sample comprises some 320,000 distinct CDR3 sequences, 20% to 25% of which are singletons, and more than 0.8% rests with the top ten. Sorted cell numbers of roughly 17,000 to 1,000,000, with 10%, 30% or 50% RNA, served as input for naive CD8 libraries. Regarding the study as a whole: Underestimation of highly expanded clone sizes could arise where identical TCR molecules share a barcode.

The receptor was isolated from a human donor in good health. Some libraries in this study had Jurkat cell RNA spiked in. Sequenced input: naive CD8+ T cells from blood, with Jurkat cell RNA spiked in. Sample subset: FACS-sorted CD8+CD4-CCR7+CD45RA+ naive T cells.

Here the CDR3 reads CAGSQEGHEQYF. CDR3 sequence (DNA): TGTGCCGGCAGCCAAGAAGGACACGAGCAGTACTTC. The genes are TRBV3-1 and TRBJ2-7; D gene ambiguous. This CDR3 comprises 12 residues. Germline assignment: CDR1 LGHDT and CDR2 YNNKEL (reference sequence).